This note documents a single T cell receptor (beta chain) sequence. This sample was taken from a study of blood T cells in healthy people across ages. The germline gives CDR1 SQVTM, CDR2 ANQGSEA. The V end lost 4 bases, the J end lost 1 base, and 9 bases lay between the germline ends. CDR3 size: 13 residues. Using a J-beta primer mix together with a sample-barcoded 5' primer, a second PCR was run for about 6 to 11 cycles. TCRdb re-analysed the 5' RACE reads in MiXCR, keeping a single row per CDR3 protein. Of 350,000 to 450,000 distinct CDR3 sequences in the sample, about 49% are singletons; the top ten hold 45% to 60%.

This clonotype was obtained from a man aged 55-75 years in good health. The sequenced sample was blood. The genes are TRBV29-1 and TRBJ2-3; D is ambiguous. As DNA, the CDR3 is TGCAGCGTTGTGGGTGGGGGCACAGATACGCAGTATTTT. It yields the protein CSVVGGGTDTQYF.